The sequence of this T cell receptor (beta chain) was determined in a study of blood T cell repertoires in COVID-19. Study-level background: Sources were T cells, B-cell-depleted T cells, or PBMCs; the material itself was cDNA or gDNA.

Those enrolled in Seattle joined during active infection and were followed longitudinally afterward. Using immunoSEQ multiplex PCR, the repertoire was profiled, and TCRdb retains in-frame clones only, with some absent. Of approximately 200,000 clones listed, roughly 94% are singletons. The V and J ends lost 0 bases and 7 bases, in that order; junction bases with no gene match: 12. Germline CDR1 and CDR2: SGHTA and FQGTGA. CDR3 length equals 17 residues. V and J are TRBV7-3 and TRBJ1-5, with TRBD1 matching 7 bases. The TCR sequence derives from a man in his thirties or forties with COVID-19, enrolled during active disease. Sequencing input: peripheral blood. CDR3 amino acids: CASSLTLGDSDQQPQHF. The CDR3 DNA reads TGTGCCAGCAGCTTAACGTTAGGGGACAGCGATCAGCAGCCCCAGCATTTT.